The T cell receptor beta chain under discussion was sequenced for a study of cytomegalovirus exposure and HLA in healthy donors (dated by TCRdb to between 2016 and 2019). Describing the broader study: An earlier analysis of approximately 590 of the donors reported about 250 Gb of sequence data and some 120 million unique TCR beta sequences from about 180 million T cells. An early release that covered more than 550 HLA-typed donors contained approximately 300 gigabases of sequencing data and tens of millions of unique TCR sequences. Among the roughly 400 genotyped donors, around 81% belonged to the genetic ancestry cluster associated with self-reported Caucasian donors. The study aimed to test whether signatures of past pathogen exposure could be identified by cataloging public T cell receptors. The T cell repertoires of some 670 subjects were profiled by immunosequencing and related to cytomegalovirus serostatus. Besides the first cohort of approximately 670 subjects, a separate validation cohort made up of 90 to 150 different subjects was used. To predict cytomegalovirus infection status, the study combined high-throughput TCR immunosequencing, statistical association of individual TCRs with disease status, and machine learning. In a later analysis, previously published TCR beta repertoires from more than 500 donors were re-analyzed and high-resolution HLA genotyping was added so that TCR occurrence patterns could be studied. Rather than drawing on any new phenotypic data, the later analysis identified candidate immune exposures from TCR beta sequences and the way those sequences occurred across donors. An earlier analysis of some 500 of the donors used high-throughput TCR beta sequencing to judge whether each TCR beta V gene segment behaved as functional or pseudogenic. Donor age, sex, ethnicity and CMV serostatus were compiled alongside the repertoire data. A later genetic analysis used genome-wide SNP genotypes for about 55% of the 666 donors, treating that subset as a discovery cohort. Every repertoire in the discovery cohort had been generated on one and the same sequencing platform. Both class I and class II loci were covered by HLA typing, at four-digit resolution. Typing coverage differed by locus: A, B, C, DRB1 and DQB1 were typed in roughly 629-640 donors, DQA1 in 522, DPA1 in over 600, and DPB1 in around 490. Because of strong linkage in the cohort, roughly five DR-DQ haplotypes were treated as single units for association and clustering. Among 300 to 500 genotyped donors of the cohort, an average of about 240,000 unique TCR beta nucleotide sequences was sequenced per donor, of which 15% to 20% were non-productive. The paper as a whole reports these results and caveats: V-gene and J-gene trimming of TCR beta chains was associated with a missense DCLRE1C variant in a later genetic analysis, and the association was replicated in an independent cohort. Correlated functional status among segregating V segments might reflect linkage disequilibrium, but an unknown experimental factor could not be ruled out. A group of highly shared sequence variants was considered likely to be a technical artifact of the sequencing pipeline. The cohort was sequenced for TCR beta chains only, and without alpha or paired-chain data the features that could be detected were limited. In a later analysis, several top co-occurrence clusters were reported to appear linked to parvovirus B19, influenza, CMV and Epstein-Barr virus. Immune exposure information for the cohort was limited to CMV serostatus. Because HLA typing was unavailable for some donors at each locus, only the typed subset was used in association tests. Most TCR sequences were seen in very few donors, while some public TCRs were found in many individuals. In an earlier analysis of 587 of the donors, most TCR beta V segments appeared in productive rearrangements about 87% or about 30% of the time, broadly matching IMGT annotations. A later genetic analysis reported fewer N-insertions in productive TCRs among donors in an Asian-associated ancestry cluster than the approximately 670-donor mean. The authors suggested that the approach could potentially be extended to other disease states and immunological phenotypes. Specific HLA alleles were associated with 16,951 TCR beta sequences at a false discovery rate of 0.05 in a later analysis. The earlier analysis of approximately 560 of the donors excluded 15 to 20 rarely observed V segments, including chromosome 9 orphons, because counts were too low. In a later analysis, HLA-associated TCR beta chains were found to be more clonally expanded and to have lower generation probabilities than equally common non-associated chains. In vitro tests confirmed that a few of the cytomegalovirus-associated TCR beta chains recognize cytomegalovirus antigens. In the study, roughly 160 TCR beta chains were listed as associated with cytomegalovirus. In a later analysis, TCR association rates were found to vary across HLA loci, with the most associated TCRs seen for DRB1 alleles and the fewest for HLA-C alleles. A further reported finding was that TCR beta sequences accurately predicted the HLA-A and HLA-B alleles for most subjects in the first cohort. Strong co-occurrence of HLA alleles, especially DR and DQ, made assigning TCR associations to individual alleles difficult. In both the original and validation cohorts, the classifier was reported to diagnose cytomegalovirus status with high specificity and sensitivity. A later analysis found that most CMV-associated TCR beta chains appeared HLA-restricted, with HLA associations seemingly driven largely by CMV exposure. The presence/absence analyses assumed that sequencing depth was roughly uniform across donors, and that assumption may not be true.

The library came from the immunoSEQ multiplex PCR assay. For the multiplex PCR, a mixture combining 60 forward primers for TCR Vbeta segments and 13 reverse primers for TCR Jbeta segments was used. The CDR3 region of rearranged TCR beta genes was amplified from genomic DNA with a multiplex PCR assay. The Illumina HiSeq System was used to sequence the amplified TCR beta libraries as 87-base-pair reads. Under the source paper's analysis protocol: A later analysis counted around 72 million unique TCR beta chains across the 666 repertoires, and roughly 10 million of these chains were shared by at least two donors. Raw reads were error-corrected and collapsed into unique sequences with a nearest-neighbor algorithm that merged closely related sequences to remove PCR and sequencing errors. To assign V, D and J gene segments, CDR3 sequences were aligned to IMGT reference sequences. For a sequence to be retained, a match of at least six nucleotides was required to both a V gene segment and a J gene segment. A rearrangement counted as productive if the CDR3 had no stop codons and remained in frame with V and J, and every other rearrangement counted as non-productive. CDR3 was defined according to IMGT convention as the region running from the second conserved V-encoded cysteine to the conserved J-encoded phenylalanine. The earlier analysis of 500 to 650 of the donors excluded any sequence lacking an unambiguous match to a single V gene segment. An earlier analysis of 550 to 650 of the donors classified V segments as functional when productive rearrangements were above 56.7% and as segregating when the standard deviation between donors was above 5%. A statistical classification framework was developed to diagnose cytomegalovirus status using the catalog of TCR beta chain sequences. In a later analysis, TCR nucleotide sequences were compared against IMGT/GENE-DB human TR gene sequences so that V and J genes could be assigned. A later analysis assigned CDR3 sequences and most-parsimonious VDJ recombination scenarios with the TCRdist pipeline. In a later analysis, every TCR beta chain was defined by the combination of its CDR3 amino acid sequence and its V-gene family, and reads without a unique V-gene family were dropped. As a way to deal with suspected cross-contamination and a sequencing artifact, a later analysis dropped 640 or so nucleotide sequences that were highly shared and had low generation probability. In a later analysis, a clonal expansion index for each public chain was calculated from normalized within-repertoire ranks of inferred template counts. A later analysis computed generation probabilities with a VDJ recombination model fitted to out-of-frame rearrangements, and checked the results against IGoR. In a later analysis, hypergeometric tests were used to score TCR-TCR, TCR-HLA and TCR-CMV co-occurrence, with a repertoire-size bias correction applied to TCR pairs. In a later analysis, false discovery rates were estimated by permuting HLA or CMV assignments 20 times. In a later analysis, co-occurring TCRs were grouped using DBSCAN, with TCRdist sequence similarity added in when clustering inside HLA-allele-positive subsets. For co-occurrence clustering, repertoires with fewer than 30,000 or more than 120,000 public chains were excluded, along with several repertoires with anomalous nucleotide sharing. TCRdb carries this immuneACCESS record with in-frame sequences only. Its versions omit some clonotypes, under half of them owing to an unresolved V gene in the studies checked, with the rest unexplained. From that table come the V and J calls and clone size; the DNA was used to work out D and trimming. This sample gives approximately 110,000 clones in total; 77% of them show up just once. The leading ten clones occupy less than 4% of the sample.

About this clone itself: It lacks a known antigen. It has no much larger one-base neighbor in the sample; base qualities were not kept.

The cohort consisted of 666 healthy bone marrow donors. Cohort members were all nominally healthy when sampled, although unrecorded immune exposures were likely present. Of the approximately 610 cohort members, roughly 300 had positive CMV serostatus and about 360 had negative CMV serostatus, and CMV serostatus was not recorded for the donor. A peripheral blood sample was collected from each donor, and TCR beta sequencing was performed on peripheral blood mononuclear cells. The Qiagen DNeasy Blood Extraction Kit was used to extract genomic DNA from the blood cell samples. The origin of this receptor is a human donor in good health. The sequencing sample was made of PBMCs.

This receptor has the CDR3 CASSLGQGMNTQYF. The nucleotides read TGTGCCAGCAGCTTGGGACAGGGGATGAATACGCAGTATTTT. In this chain, TRBV5-4 is recombined with TRBJ2-3; 8 bases in the middle match TRBD1. The CDR3 numbers 14 residues from cysteine through phenylalanine. Just CDR3 DNA is preserved here, 42 bases in frame from base 1. V trim: 0 bases; J trim: 7 bases; unmatched bases: 4. The germline V gene (reference sequence) yields SGHNT for CDR1 and YYREEE for CDR2.